The 6 T cell receptor beta chains in this list originate from one sample, sequenced in a study of T cells in Graves' hyperthyroidism and ophthalmopathy. TCR beta CDR3 regions were amplified from RNA. A set of HTBI primers served as the primers for a first-round RT-PCR of the TCR CDR3. Using its own MiXCR run on the multiplex PCR reads, TCRdb lists one record per CDR3 protein. The data hold 500,000 to 700,000 distinct CDR3 sequences, with approximately 15% observed a single time. Input material: blood. The receptors come from a woman aged 18 to 35 with Graves' hyperthyroidism.

The genes are TRBV4-1 and TRBJ2-1; D possibly uses TRBD1 or TRBD2 (6 bases each). The CDR3 is 16 amino acids. Germline V CDR1 and CDR2: MGHRA, YSYEKL. V was trimmed by 3 bases and J by 3 bases, leaving 15 bases between them. The CDR3 DNA reads as TGCGCCAGCAGCCATACGAGGGGGGAGGTCTACAATGAGCAGTTCTTC. Its protein product is CASSHTRGEVYNEQFF.

On this clonotype itself: Its ends do not fully match the called genes, so a read error is possible. V and J are TRBV6-5 and TRBJ2-1; no clear D. The CDR3 spans 16 residues. Germline CDR1 MNHEY, CDR2 SVGAGI. CDR3 in DNA: TGTGCCAACAGTTACTCTGCGTTCCTACTTTACATTGAGCAGTTCTTC. It yields the protein CANSYSAFLLYIEQFF.

This chain links TRBV20-1 with TRBJ2-1; 8 positions agree with TRBD1. The junction had 9 bases not matched to a gene; V was cut back by 1 base and J by 7 bases. This CDR3 spans 15 amino acids. The germline CDR1 and CDR2 sequences are DFQATT and SNEGSKA (reference sequence). CDR3 protein: CSARVPGGVRNEQFF. The CDR3 nucleotides read TGCAGTGCTAGAGTCCCAGGGGGCGTGCGAAATGAGCAGTTCTTC.

This clonotype was counted between two and nine times. This chain links TRBV24-1 with TRBJ2-7; 9 bases line up with TRBD1. This CDR3 comprises 16 residues. Germline CDR1 and CDR2: KGHDR and SFDVKD. V shed 7 bases and J 0 bases; nucleotides not matched to a gene: 9. The CDR3 region has the DNA TGTGCCACCAGCACCGGGACAGGGTTAGCCTCCTACGAGCAGTACTTC. Translation gives CATSTGTGLASYEQYF.

This clonotype showed up just a few times. The V call is TRBV27, the J call TRBJ1-1, with unresolved D. The V end was cut by 2 bases, the J end by 6 bases, with 16 bases between. The germline V gene has CDR1 MNHEY and CDR2 SMNVEV (reference sequence). CDR3 size: 15 residues. The CDR3 DNA reads as TGTGCCAGCAGTTTAATCTATAGGGATGTGTCTGAAGCTTTCTTT. Encoded protein: CASSLIYRDVSEAFF.

A remark on this clonotype: One end of the junction varies from germline; a read error may be responsible. The chain couples TRBV3-1 to TRBJ2-2; tentatively, D is TRBD2 (6 bases). Looked up from germline, CDR1 is LGHDT and CDR2 is YNNKEL (reference sequence). CDR3 length: 14 amino acids. CDR3 in amino acids: CASSHLLDTGGLFF. The CDR3, as DNA: TGCGCCAGCAGCCACCTGCTGGACACCGGGGGGCTGTTTTTT. Variable domain in full (rest from reference TRBV3-1 and TRBJ2-2): DTAVSQTPKYLVTQMGNDKSIKCEQNLGHDTMYWYKQDSKKFLKIMFSYNNKELIINETVPNRFSPKSPDKAHLNLHINSLELGDSAVYFCASSHLLDTGGLFFGEGSRLTVL.